This entry describes one T cell receptor beta chain. The V gene's germline CDR1 is LGHDT and CDR2 YNNKEL (reference sequence). Trimming at V came to 4 bases and at J to 1 base, leaving 3 bases not matched to a gene. The CDR3 length is 15 residues. The data belong to a study of blood T cell repertoires in COVID-19. Measured with immunoSEQ multiplex PCR; TCRdb has only the in-frame clones, and not every one. The sample records roughly 290,000 clones, over 75% being singletons. The TCR sequence derives from a woman between 45 and 60 years old who had recovered from COVID-19. This chain links TRBV3-1 (or the pseudogene TRBV3-2) with TRBJ2-1; the match to TRBD2 covers 8 bases. The sequenced sample was peripheral blood. The DNA for the CDR3 is TGTGCCAGCAGCCGAAGCGGGAGATCCTACAATGAGCAGTTCTTC. It yields the protein CASSRSGRSYNEQFF.